This paragraph covers one T cell receptor (beta chain) sequence. The data were obtained in a study of T cell changes during pregnancy in multiple sclerosis. TCRdb keeps only in-frame clones here, not all; method: immunoSEQ multiplex PCR. The sample yields 90,000 to 120,000 clones, 90% to 95% seen once. Trimming left V 1 base short and J 4 bases short, with 11 bases between. Germline values: CDR1 LGHNA, CDR2 YNFKEQ. CDR3 length: 15 amino acids. This material consisted of peripheral blood, taken in the second trimester of pregnancy. The V and J genes are TRBV4-2 and TRBJ2-1; D may be TRBD2 (6 bases). The receptor was isolated from a female donor with multiple sclerosis, enrolled in a pregnancy study. Here the CDR3 reads CASSQGGGIYNEQFF. CDR3 bases: TGTGCCAGCAGCCAAGGTGGGGGGATTTACAATGAGCAGTTCTTC.